This T cell receptor (beta chain) was sequenced for a study of blood T cells in healthy people across ages. For the second PCR, which ran for 7 to 11 cycles, a sample-barcoded 5' primer and a J-beta primer mix were used. MiXCR, run by TCRdb on the 5' RACE reads, gives a single entry per CDR3 protein. The sample lists approximately 670,000 distinct CDR3 sequences; 40% to 50% were seen once. The CDR3 is made up of 15 amino acids. The V gene's germline CDR1 is SGHRS and CDR2 YFSETQ. Trimming left V 3 bases short and J 3 bases short, with 13 bases between. With regard to this clonotype: The antigen is not known.

Broader study findings: More naive CD4+ cells and higher diversity were found in long-lived than in aged donors.

The sample was blood. The TCR was taken from a man of 80 years or more in good health. The rearrangement uses TRBV5-1 and TRBJ2-1; no clear D gene. CDR3 region: CASSSGGAGYNEQFF. The CDR3 DNA follows: TGCGCCAGCAGCTCGGGCGGCGCAGGCTACAATGAGCAGTTCTTC.